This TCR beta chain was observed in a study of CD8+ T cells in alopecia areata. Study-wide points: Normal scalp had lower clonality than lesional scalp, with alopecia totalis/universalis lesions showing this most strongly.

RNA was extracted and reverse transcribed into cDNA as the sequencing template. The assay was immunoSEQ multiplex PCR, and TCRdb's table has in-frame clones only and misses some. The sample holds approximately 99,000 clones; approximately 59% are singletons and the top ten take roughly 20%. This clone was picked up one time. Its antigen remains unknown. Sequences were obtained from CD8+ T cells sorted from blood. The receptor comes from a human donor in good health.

CDR3 residues: CASSASVEQFF. CDR3 coding DNA: TGTGCCAGCAGCGCCTCTGTGGAGCAGTTCTTC. The V gene is TRBV9, the J gene TRBJ2-1; D gene uncertain. The V end was cut by 3 bases, the J end by 10 bases, with 8 bases between. Germline assignment: CDR1 SGDLS and CDR2 YYNGEE. The CDR3 covers 11 residues.